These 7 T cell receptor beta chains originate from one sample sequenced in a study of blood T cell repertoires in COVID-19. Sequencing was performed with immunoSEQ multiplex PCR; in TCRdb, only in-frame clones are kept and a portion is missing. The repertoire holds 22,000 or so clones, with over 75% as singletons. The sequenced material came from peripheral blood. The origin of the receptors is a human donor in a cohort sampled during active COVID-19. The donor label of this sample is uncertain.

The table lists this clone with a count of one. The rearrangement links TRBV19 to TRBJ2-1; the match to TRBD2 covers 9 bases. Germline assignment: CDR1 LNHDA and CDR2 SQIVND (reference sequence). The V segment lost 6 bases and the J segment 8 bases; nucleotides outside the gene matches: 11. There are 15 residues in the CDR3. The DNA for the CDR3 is TGTGCCAGTAGGGTTAGCGGGAGCTACAGCTATGAGCAGTTCTTC. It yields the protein CASRVSGSYSYEQFF.

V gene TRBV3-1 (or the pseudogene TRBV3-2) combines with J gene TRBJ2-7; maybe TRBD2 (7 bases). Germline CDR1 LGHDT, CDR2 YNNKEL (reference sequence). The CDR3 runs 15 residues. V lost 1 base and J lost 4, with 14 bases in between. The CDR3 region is CASSQVGGGVYEQYF. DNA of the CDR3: TGTGCCAGCAGCCAAGTAGGCGGGGGCGTATACGAGCAGTACTTC.

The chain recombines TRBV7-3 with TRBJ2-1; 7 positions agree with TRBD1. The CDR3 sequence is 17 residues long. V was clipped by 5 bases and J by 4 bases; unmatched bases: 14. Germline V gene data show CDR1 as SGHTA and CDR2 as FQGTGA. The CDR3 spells CASSRDSRLNRYNEQFF. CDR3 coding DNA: TGTGCCAGCAGCCGGGACAGCCGCCTTAATCGATACAATGAGCAGTTCTTC.

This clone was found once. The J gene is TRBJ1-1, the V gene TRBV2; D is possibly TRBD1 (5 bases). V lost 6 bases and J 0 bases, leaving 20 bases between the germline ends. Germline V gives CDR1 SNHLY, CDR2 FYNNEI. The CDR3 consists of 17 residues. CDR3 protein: CASSPGGAQALNTEAFF. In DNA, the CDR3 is TGTGCCAGCAGCCCCGGAGGGGCCCAAGCTTTGAACACTGAAGCTTTCTTT.

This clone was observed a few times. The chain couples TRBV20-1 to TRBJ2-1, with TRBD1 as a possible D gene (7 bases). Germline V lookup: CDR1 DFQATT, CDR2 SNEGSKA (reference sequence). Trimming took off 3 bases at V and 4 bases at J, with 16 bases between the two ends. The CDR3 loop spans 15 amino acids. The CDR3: CSASNRGGYYNEQFF. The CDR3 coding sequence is TGCAGTGCTAGTAACAGGGGAGGTTATTACAATGAGCAGTTCTTC.

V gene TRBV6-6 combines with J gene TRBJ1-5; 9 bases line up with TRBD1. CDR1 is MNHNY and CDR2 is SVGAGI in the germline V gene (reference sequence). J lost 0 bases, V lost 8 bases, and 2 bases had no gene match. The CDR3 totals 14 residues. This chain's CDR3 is CASDRGISNQPQHF. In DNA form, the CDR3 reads TGTGCCAGCGACAGGGGGATTAGCAATCAGCCCCAGCATTTT.

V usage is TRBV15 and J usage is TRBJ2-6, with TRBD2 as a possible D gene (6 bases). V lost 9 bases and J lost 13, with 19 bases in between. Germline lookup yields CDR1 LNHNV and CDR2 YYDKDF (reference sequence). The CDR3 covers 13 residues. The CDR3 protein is CATGLRLDGVLTF. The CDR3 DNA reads TGTGCCACGGGCCTCCGACTAGATGGGGTCCTGACTTTC. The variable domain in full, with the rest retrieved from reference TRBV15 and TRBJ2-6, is DAMVIQNPRYQVTQFGKPVTLSCSQTLNHNVMYWYQQKSSQAPKLLFHYYDKDFNNEADTPDNFQSRRPNTSFCFLDIRSPGLGDTAMYLCATGLRLDGVLTFGAGSRLTVL.